The clone carrying this T cell receptor (beta chain) was seen many times. The antigen is undetermined. The entry originates in a study of CD8 T cells in ankylosing spondylitis. Study-wide points: Before this, some motif variants had been reported in reactive arthritis synovial fluid and blood.

Generation of TCR beta libraries employed quantitative 5'-RACE incorporating molecular barcodes. TCRdb re-analysed the 5' RACE reads in MiXCR, keeping a single row per CDR3 protein. The sample has a few hundred thousand distinct CDR3 sequences, over 15% seen once; the top ten hold roughly 8.3%. This receptor was identified in a male donor with ankylosing spondylitis or in good health (not recorded which). The sample was blood, either unsorted or a sorted T cell fraction (not recorded which).

In DNA, the CDR3 is TGTGCCAGCAGCTTAGGGGGACAGGCCTGGGAGGAGACCCAGTACTTC. This encodes CASSLGGQAWEETQYF. The V and J genes are TRBV7-9 and TRBJ2-5; TRBD1 aligns across 8 bases. With V trimmed by 1 base and J by 5 bases, 9 bases remained unmatched. The CDR3 extends over 16 amino acids. Germline V gives CDR1 SEHNR, CDR2 FQNEAQ (reference sequence).